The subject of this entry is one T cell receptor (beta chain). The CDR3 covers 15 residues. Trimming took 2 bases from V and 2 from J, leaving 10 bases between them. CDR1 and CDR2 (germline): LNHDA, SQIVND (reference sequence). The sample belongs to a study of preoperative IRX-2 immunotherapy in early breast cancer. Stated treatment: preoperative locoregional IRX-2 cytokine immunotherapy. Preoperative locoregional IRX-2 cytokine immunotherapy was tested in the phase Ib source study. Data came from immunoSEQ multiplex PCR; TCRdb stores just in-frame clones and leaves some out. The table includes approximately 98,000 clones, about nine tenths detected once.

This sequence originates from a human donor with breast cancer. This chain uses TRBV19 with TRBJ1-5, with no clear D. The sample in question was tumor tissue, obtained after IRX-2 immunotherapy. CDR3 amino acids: CASSIFPSGNQPQHF. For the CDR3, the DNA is TGTGCCAGTAGTATATTCCCCAGCGGCAATCAGCCCCAGCATTTT.